A selection of T cell receptor beta chains follows, all from one sample in a study of T cells after yellow fever vaccination. MiXCR, run by TCRdb on the 5' RACE reads, gives a single entry per CDR3 protein. The sample records under 500,000 distinct CDR3 sequences, under 20% being singletons. The sample was PBMCs, taken before the yellow fever booster vaccination. All receptors come from a man between 18 and 35 years old who received the YFV17D yellow fever vaccine. CDR3s include the opening cysteine and the closing phenylalanine or tryptophan. The D gene is left open where the match is weak. Size is omitted from some rows. Given values are once, few, many or a class for expanded clones.

D	V	J	size	DNA	CDR3
TRBD1	TRBV27	TRBJ1-1	few	TGTGCAGCAGGGGGGAGGGACACTGAAGCTTTCTTT	CAAGGRDTEAFF
TRBD2	TRBV9	TRBJ2-3	few	TGTGCCAGCAGCGGGACTAGCGGCGATACGCAGTATTTT	CASSGTSGDTQYF
-	TRBV7-6	TRBJ1-4	-	TGTGCCAGCAGCGTGCCACCTCCGGGGACGCTGTTTTTT	CASSVPPPGTLFF
TRBD2	TRBV5-1	TRBJ2-3	-	TGCGCCAGCAGCTTCGGGGGGGCCTCAGGAGATACGCAGTATTTT	CASSFGGASGDTQYF
-	TRBV9	TRBJ1-2	few	TGTGCCAGCAGTCAAGAAGGTAGATATGGCTACACCTTC	CASSQEGRYGYTF
-	TRBV2	TRBJ2-5	-	TGTGCCAGCAGTGAGTCGTCCTCTGGGACCCAGTACTTC	CASSESSSGTQYF
-	TRBV20-1	TRBJ2-3	few	TGCAGTGCCTCCGCCACAGATACGCAGTATTTT	CSASATDTQYF
TRBD2	TRBV18	TRBJ2-7	-	TGTGCCAGCCGCCCGACCGGGACTAGGGCCTACGAGCAGTACTTC	CASRPTGTRAYEQYF
-	TRBV25-1	TRBJ2-3	many	TGTGCCAGCAGTGAGGGGCAGGCCTATATCCGGGCAGATACGCAGTATTTT	CASSEGQAYIRADTQYF
-	TRBV6-5	TRBJ1-2	few	TGTGCCAGCACCTACACCACAGGGAGTCACTATGGCTACACCTTC	CASTYTTGSHYGYTF
-	TRBV9	TRBJ2-3	-	TGTGCCAGCAGCTCCGAAGGAGAGGATACGCAGTATTTT	CASSSEGEDTQYF